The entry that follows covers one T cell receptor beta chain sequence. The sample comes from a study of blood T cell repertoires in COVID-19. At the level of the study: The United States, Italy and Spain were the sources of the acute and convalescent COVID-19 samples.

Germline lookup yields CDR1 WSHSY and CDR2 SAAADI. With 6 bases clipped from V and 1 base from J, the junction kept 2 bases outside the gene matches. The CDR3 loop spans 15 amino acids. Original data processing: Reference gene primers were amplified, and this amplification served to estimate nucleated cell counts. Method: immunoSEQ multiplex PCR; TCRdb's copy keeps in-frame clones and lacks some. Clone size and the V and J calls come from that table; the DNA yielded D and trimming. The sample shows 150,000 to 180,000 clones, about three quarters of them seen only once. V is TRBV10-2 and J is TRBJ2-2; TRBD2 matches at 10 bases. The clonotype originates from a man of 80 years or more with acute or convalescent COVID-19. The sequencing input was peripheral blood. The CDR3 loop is CASSSGGGNTGELFF. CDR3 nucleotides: TGCGCCAGCAGCAGCGGGGGGGGGAACACCGGGGAGCTGTTTTTT.